The clone carrying this T cell receptor (beta chain) was seen at least ten times. These data belong to a study of tumor-infiltrating lymphocytes in primary liver carcinoma. A constant-region primer served to make TCR beta cDNA from approximately 490 ng total RNA. TCR beta libraries came from three nested multiplex PCR rounds using slightly modified ARM-PCR. Use of TRBV1-TRBV30 forward primers with a C-beta reverse primer characterized the first two PCR rounds, which lasted about 11 cycles each. Each CDR3 protein is one row after TCRdb ran MiXCR on the multiplex PCR reads. The sample consists of hundreds of thousands of distinct CDR3 sequences, nearly 60% of them appearing once. For blood RNA, unsorted whole blood served as the source, and germline DNA was extracted too. The CDR3 consists of 13 residues. Germline V CDR1 and CDR2: SQVTM, ANQGSEA. V lost 5 bases and J lost 4; bases outside the gene matches: 4.

The sequenced sample was peripheral blood. This sequence originates from a woman aged 30 to 39 with primary liver carcinoma and hepatitis B virus infection. V usage is TRBV29-1 and J usage is TRBJ2-1; 8 nucleotides align to TRBD2. The DNA of the CDR3 is TGCAGCGTTAAAGCGGGGGTATACAATGAGCAGTTCTTC. Protein: CSVKAGVYNEQFF.